This is a list of T cell receptor beta chains from one sample in a study of blood T cell repertoires in COVID-19. Data came from immunoSEQ multiplex PCR; TCRdb stores just in-frame clones and leaves some out. Of some 180,000 clones listed, around 80% are singletons. The sequenced sample consisted of peripheral blood. The receptor set was obtained from a man in his 60s with acute or convalescent COVID-19. Both conserved end residues are part of each CDR3. A D gene is named only where the DNA matches it firmly.

J | length | V | D | CDR3
TRBJ2-7 | 13 | TRBV27 | NA | CASSFGQFYEQYF
TRBJ2-1 | 17 | TRBV5-1 | TRBD2 | CASSPAPLAGGPNEQFF
TRBJ1-2 | 15 | TRBV6-1 | NA | CASSEAAGVGYGYTF
TRBJ1-2 | 14 | TRBV6-5 | NA | CASSLELANYGYTF
TRBJ1-2 | 15 | TRBV4-1 | NA | CASSQVPGTNYGYTF
TRBJ2-5 | 12 | TRBV10-3 | NA | CAISGSQETQYF
TRBJ1-2 | 14 | TRBV5-1 | TRBD1 | CASSTDRVDYGYTF
TRBJ1-1 | 16 | TRBV7-3 | NA | CASSLNPRGMNTEAFF
TRBJ2-7 | 13 | TRBV18 | NA | CASSPDGRGEQYF
TRBJ2-1 | 15 | TRBV11-2 | TRBD2 | CASSRSGTSYNEQFF
TRBJ1-1 | 13 | TRBV18 | NA | CASSPDIYTEAFF
TRBJ2-3 | 16 | TRBV7-9 | TRBD1 | CASSPPRGAGGDTQYF
TRBJ2-1 | 15 | TRBV6-1 | TRBD2 | CASSELAGGYNEQFF
TRBJ2-7 | 13 | TRBV3-1/TRBV3-2 | NA | CASSPPGTYEQYF
TRBJ2-5 | 15 | TRBV15 | NA | CATSRYTRSQETQYF
TRBJ2-3 | 14 | TRBV29-1 | NA | CSVGGVLSTDTQYF
TRBJ2-1 | 14 | TRBV6-5 | NA | CASSPGSSYNEQFF
TRBJ1-2 | 14 | TRBV4-3 | NA | CASSQDAAIQGYTF
TRBJ1-1 | 13 | TRBV6-6 | NA | CASTHREGTEAFF
TRBJ1-4 | 18 | TRBV21-1 | NA | CASSKAAAGERTNEKLFF
TRBJ1-6 | 14 | TRBV7-2 | TRBD1 | CASREQGFASPLHF
TRBJ2-3 | 12 | TRBV9 | NA | CASSVNTDTQYF
TRBJ1-2 | 20 | TRBV5-1 | NA | CASRNHRASLDLGHLYGYTF
TRBJ1-1 | 11 | TRBV11-2 | TRBD1 | CAVGTVYEAFF
TRBJ1-6 | 18 | TRBV5-1 | NA | CASSSGQIPIDSNSPLHF
TRBJ1-1 | 16 | TRBV5-8 | TRBD1 | CASSWLTGVRDTEAFF
TRBJ1-5 | 13 | TRBV24-1 | TRBD1 | CATGHRGFGPQHF
TRBJ2-3 | 15 | TRBV6-5 | NA | CASSKGGISTDTQYF
TRBJ1-1 | 14 | TRBV13 | TRBD1 | CATLARGLNTEAFF
TRBJ1-5 | 19 | TRBV7-2 | TRBD1 | CASSLAGIGRGRGNQPQHF
TRBJ1-4 | 15 | TRBV18 | TRBD1 | CASSPAGTGNEKLFF
TRBJ2-2 | 16 | TRBV7-3 | TRBD1 | CASSETGGSNTGELFF
TRBJ1-1 | 13 | TRBV2 | NA | CVSLGGVGTEAFF
TRBJ2-5 | 14 | TRBV6-5 | NA | CASSSTGRTETQYF
TRBJ2-7 | 15 | TRBV5-1 | TRBD2 | CASSLVGLAGYEQYF
TRBJ1-2 | 14 | TRBV9 | NA | CASSVDRGSYGYTF
TRBJ2-2 | 16 | TRBV29-1 | NA | CSVRKGWGGATGELFF
TRBJ1-5 | 13 | TRBV14 | NA | CASSQYGGEPQHF
TRBJ2-3 | 16 | TRBV19 | TRBD1 | CASSTAGTGITDTQYF
TRBJ2-1 | 17 | TRBV12-5 | NA | CASGLVYGTRGYNEQFF
TRBJ2-7 | 15 | TRBV18 | TRBD1 | CASSPDGQVQYEQYF
TRBJ2-1 | 13 | TRBV3-1/TRBV3-2 | NA | CASSQGSGDEQFF
TRBJ1-6 | 15 | TRBV6-1 | NA | CASSEYKGVDSPLHF
TRBJ2-1 | 16 | TRBV5-6 | TRBD2 | CASSLLLAESYNEQFF
TRBJ2-1 | 13 | TRBV12-3/TRBV12-4 | TRBD2 | CASCPGGHNEQFF
TRBJ1-4 | 16 | TRBV19 | TRBD1 | CASSTSWTGDNEKLFF
TRBJ2-7 | 16 | TRBV9 | NA | CASSVVPGQGLYEQYF
TRBJ2-5 | 14 | TRBV5-1 | TRBD1 | CASSTGTGEETQYF
TRBJ2-1 | 14 | TRBV4-3 | TRBD2 | CASSPGLALNEQFF
TRBJ1-3 | 14 | TRBV19 | NA | CASSIDLEGNTIYF
TRBJ2-7 | 16 | TRBV7-2 | TRBD2 | CASSLVSLAGGKEQYF
TRBJ1-2 | 13 | TRBV13 | NA | CASSQTDRYGYTF
TRBJ1-4 | 17 | TRBV4-3 | NA | CASSQELPGATNEKLFF
TRBJ1-1 | 14 | TRBV6-5 | NA | CATRMMGLALEAFF
TRBJ2-1 | 19 | TRBV12-5 | TRBD2 | CASGFDVAGADSAHNEQFF
TRBJ2-2 | 16 | TRBV9 | NA | CASSPQGGPGTGELFF
TRBJ2-7 | 15 | TRBV18 | TRBD1 | CASSPLCQGDYEQYF
TRBJ2-3 | 13 | TRBV30 | NA | CAWSAGLQTTQYF
TRBJ2-2 | 14 | TRBV2 | NA | CASRVAVKTGELFF